This is a list of T cell receptor beta chains from one sample in a study of CD8+CD57+ T cells in acquired aplastic anemia. MiXCR, applied by TCRdb to the reads, yields one record per CDR3 protein. The sample lists approximately 50,000 distinct CDR3 sequences; around 70% were seen once. What was sequenced was sorted CD4+, CD8+, or CD8+CD57+ T cells (not recorded which) from PBMCs. These TCRs come from a human donor in good health, serving as a control. Both conserved end residues are part of each CDR3. The order of the fields is J gene, V gene, D gene, clone size, CDR3 protein, CDR3 DNA. The D gene is left open where the match is weak. Some rows have no size entry. The others give once, few or many, or a class for an expanded clone.

>TRBJ2-7|TRBV7-9|TRBD2|.
CASSSTSGYEQYF
TGTGCCAGCAGCTCGACTAGCGGCTACGAGCAGTACTTC
>TRBJ2-3|TRBV20-1|.|.
CSADTGVSYNEQYF
TGCAGTGCCGACACGGGAGTCTCCTACAATGAGCAGTATTTT
>TRBJ1-5|TRBV24-1|.|.
CAASDPGRGSQPQHF
TGTGCCGCCAGTGACCCGGGCCGTGGCTCCCAGCCCCAGCATTTT
>TRBJ1-1|TRBV29-1|TRBD1|once
CSVGPTQGHTEAFF
TGCAGCGTTGGCCCTACACAGGGGCACACTGAAGCTTTCTTT
>TRBJ1-6|TRBV15|.|.
CATSEGGLDSPLHF
TGTGCCACCAGCGAGGGGGGCTTAGATTCACCCCTCCACTTT
>TRBJ2-7|TRBV10-3|TRBD2|.
CASTPRLAGGVYEQYF
TGTGCCAGCACCCCGCGACTAGCGGGGGGCGTTTACGAGCAGTACTTC
>TRBJ1-2|TRBV2|TRBD1|.
CASSAGTDYGYTF
TGCGCCAGCAGCGCCGGGACAGACTATGGCTACACCTTC
>TRBJ2-5|TRBV7-7|.|.
CARETQYF
TGTGCCAGAGAGACCCAGTACTTC
>TRBJ2-1|TRBV24-1|.|.
CASNRGEQFF
TGTGCCTCAAATAGGGGTGAGCAGTTCTTC
>TRBJ2-7|TRBV7-9|.|few
CASSLFPYEQYF
TGTGCCAGCAGCTTATTCCCATACGAGCAGTACTTC
>TRBJ1-5|TRBV19|.|.
CASSMAGNSNQPQHF
TGTGCCAGTAGTATGGCCGGGAATAGCAATCAGCCCCAGCATTTT
>TRBJ1-2|TRBV29-1|.|few
CSAVRQEVYGYTF
TGCAGCGCAGTCCGACAGGAGGTCTATGGCTACACCTTC
>TRBJ2-5|TRBV10-2|.|.
CATKDTKETQYF
TGCGCCACCAAGGACACTAAAGAGACCCAGTACTTC
>TRBJ1-5|TRBV19|.|few
CATKEGYDQPQHF
TGTGCCACCAAGGAAGGGTATGATCAGCCCCAGCATTTT
>TRBJ2-7|TRBV10-1|.|once
CASSPLAGTYEQYF
TGCGCCAGCAGTCCCCTCGCCGGGACCTACGAGCAGTACTTC
>TRBJ1-1|TRBV29-1|TRBD1|.
CSVRTSGTANTEAFF
TGCAGCGTACGGACATCCGGGACAGCGAACACTGAAGCTTTCTTT